This entry describes one T cell receptor (beta chain). Under the authors' procedure: From reference gene primer amplification, estimates of nucleated cell counts were derived. The assay was immunoSEQ multiplex PCR, and TCRdb's table has in-frame clones only and misses some. V and J calls and clone size are copied from that table; D and trimming were computed from the DNA. This sample carries roughly 250,000 clones, 70% to 85% of them seen once, and the ten largest clones take roughly 4.9%. This sample was taken from a study of blood T cell repertoires in COVID-19. In the study overall: Samples came from the United States, Italy and Spain, spanning acute and convalescent COVID-19. Sources were T cells, B-cell-depleted T cells, or PBMCs; the material itself was cDNA or gDNA.

V shed 4 bases, J shed 5 bases, and the junction held 5 bases outside the gene matches. The CDR3 runs to 15 residues. Germline CDR1 reads KGHSH; CDR2 reads LQKENI. The TCR originated in a woman of 80 years or more with active or convalescent COVID-19. Sequencing used peripheral blood. The V gene is TRBV18, the J gene TRBJ2-1; 10 bases match TRBD1. The DNA of the CDR3 is TGTGCCAGCTCACAAGGACAGGGGGGTAACAATGAGCAGTTCTTC. Translated: CASSQGQGGNNEQFF.